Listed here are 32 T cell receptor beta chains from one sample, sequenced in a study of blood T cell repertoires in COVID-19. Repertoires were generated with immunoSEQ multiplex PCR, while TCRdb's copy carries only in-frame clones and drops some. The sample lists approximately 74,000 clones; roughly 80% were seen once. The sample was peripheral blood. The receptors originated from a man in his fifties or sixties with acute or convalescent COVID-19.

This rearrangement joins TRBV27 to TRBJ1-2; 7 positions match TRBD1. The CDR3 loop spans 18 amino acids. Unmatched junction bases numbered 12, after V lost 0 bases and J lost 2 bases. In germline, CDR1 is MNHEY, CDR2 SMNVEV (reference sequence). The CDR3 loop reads CASSLSFIRQGENYGYTF. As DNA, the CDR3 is TGTGCCAGCAGTTTATCCTTTATTCGACAGGGAGAGAACTATGGCTACACCTTC.

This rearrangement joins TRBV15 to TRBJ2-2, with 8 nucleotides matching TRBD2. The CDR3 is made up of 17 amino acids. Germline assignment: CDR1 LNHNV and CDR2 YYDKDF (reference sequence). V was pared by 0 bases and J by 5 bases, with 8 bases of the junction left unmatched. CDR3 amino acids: CATSRDPGTRSTGELFF. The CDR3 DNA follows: TGTGCCACCAGCAGAGATCCCGGGACTAGGAGTACCGGGGAGCTGTTTTTT.

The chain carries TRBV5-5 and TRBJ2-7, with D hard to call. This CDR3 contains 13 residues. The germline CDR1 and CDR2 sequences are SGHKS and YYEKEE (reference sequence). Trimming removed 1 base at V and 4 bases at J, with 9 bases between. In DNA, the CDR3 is TGTGCCAGCAGCTTGAGTGCCAGATACGAGCAGTACTTC. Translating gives CASSLSARYEQYF.

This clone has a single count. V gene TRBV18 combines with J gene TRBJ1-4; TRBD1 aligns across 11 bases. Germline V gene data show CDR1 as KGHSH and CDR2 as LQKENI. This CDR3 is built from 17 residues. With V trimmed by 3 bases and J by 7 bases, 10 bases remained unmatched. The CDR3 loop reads CASSPPGTGGIGEKLFF. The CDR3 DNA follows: TGTGCCAGCTCACCCCCCGGGACAGGGGGAATAGGTGAAAAACTGTTTTTT.

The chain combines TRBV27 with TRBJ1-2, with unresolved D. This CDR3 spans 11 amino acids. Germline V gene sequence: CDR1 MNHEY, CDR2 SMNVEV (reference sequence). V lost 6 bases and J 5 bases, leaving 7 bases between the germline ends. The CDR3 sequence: CASSDNYGYTF. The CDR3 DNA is TGTGCCAGCAGCGACAATTATGGCTACACCTTC.

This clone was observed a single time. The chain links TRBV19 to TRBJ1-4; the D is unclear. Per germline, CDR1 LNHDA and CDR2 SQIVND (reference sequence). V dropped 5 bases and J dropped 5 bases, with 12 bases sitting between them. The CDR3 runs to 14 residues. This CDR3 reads CASSVGILNEKLFF. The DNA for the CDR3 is TGTGCCAGTAGTGTAGGAATTCTAAATGAAAAACTGTTTTTT.

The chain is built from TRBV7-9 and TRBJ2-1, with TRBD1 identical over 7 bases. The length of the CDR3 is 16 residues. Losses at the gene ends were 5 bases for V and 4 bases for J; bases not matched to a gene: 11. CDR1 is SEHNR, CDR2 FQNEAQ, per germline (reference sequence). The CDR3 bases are TGTGCCAGCAGCCTCCGACAGGGAGTGAATTACAATGAGCAGTTCTTC. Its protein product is CASSLRQGVNYNEQFF.

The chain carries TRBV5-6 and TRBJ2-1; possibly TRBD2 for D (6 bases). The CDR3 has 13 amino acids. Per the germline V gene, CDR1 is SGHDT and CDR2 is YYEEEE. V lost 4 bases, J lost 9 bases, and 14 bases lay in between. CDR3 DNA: TGTGCCAGCAGCGCGAGGCTAGCGATTGAGCAGTTCTTC. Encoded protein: CASSARLAIEQFF. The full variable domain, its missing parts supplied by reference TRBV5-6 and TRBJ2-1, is DAGVTQSPTHLIKTRGQQVTLRCSPKSGHDTVSWYQQALGQGPQFIFQYYEEEERQRGNFPDRFSGHQFPNYSSELNVNALLLGDSALYLCASSARLAIEQFFGPGTRLTVL.

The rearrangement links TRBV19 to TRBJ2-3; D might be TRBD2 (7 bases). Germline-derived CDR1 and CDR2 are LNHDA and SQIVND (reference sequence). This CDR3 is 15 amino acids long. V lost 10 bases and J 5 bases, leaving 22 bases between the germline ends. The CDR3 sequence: CATSSGGGAGDTQYF. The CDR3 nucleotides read TGTGCCACTTCCTCAGGAGGGGGGGCTGGAGATACGCAGTATTTT.

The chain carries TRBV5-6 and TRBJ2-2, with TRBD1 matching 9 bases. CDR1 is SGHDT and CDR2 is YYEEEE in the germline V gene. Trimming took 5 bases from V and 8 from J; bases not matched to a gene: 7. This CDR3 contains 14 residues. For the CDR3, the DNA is TGTGCCAGCAGAGACCGGGACAGGGCTGGGGAGCTGTTTTTT. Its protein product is CASRDRDRAGELFF.

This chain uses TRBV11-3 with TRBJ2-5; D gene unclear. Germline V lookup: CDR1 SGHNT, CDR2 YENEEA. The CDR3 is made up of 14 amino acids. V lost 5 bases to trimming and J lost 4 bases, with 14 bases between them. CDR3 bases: TGTGCCAGCAGCCCCACCCCTGCGTCAGAGACCCAGTACTTC. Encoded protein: CASSPTPASETQYF.

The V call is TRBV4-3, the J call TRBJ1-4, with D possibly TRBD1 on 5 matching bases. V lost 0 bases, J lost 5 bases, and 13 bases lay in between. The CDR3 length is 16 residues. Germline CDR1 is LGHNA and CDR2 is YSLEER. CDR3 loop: CASSQEGGFANEKLFF. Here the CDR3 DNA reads TGCGCCAGCAGCCAAGAGGGGGGATTTGCCAATGAAAAACTGTTTTTT.

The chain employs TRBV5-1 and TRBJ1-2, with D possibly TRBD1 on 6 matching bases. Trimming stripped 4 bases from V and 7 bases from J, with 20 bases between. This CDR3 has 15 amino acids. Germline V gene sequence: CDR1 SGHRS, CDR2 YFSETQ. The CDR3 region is CASSPEPTGSGGYTF. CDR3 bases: TGCGCCAGCAGCCCAGAACCTACAGGGAGCGGTGGCTACACCTTC.

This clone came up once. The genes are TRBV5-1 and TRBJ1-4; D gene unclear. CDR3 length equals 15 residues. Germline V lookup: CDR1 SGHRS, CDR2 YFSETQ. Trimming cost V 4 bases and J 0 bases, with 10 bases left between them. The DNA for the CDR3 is TGCGCCAGCAGCCACAATTCAGCAACTAATGAAAAACTGTTTTTT. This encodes CASSHNSATNEKLFF.

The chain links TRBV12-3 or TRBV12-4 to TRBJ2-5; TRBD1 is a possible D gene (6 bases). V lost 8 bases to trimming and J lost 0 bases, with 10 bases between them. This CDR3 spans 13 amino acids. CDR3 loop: CASGRTDQETQYF. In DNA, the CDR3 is TGTGCCAGCGGCAGGACAGACCAAGAGACCCAGTACTTC.

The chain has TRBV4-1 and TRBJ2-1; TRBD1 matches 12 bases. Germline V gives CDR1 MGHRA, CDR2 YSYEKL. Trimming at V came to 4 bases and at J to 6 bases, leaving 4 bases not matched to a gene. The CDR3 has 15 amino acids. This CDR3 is CASSPGQGAVNEQFF. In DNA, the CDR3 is TGCGCCAGCAGCCCGGGACAGGGGGCAGTCAATGAGCAGTTCTTC.

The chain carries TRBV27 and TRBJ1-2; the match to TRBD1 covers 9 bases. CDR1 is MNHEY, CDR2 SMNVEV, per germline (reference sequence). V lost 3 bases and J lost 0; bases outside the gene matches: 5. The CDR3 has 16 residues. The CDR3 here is CASSFATGGTNYGYTF. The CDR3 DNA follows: TGTGCCAGCAGTTTCGCGACAGGGGGAACTAACTATGGCTACACCTTC.

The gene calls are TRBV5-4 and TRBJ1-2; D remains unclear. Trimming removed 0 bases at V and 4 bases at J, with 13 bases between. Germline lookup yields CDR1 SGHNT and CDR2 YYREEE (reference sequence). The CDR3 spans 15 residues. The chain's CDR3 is CASSLDGVYGYGYTF. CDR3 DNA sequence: TGTGCCAGCAGCTTGGACGGGGTTTACGGCTATGGCTACACCTTC.

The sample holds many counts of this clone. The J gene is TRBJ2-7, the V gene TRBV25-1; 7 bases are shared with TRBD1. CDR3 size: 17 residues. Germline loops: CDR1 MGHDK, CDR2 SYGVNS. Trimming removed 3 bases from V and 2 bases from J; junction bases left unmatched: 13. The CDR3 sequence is CASSDLSPDRETYEQYF. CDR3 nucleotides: TGTGCCAGCAGTGATCTTTCACCCGACAGGGAGACCTACGAGCAGTACTTC.

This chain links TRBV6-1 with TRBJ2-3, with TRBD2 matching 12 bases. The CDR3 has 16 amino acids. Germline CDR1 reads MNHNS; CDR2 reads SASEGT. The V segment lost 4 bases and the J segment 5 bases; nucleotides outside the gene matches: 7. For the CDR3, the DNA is TGTGCCAGCAGTGGTAGACTAGCGGGGGCGAAAGATACGCAGTATTTT. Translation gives CASSGRLAGAKDTQYF.

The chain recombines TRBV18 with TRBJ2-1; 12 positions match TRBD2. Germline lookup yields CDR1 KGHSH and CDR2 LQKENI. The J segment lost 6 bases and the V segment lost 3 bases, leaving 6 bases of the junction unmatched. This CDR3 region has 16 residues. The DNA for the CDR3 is TGTGCCAGCTCACCCCTAGGACTAGCGGGGACCAATGAGCAGTTCTTC. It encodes CASSPLGLAGTNEQFF. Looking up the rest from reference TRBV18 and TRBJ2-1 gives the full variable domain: NAGVMQNPRHLVRRRGQEARLRCSPMKGHSHVYWYRQLPEEGLKFMVYLQKENIIDESGMPKERFSAEFPKEGPSILRIQQVVRGDSAAYFCASSPLGLAGTNEQFFGPGTRLTVL.

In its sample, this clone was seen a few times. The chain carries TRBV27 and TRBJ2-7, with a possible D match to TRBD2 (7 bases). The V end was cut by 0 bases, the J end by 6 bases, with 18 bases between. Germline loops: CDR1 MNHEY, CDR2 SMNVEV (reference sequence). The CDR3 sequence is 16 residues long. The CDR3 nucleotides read TGTGCCAGCAGTTTATCGAGGGGGAGGGCGGGCGGCGAGCAGTACTTC. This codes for CASSLSRGRAGGEQYF.

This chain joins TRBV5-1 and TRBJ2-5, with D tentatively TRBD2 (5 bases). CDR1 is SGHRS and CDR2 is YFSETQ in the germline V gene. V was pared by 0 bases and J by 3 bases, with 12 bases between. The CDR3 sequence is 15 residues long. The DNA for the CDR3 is TGCGCCAGCAGCTTGGCCAGGCCCGGGGAAGAGACCCAGTACTTC. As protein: CASSLARPGEETQYF. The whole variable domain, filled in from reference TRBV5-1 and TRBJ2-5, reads KAGVTQTPRYLIKTRGQQVTLSCSPISGHRSVSWYQQTPGQGLQFLFEYFSETQRNKGNFPGRFSGRQFSNSRSEMNVSTLELGDSALYLCASSLARPGEETQYFGPGTRLLVL.

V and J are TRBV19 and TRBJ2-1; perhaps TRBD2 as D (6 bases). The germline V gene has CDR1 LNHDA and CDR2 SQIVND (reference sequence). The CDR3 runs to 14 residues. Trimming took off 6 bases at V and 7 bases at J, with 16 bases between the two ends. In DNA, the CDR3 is TGTGCCAGTAGCCTCCCCCGCCTAGCGAATGAGCAGTTCTTC. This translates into CASSLPRLANEQFF.

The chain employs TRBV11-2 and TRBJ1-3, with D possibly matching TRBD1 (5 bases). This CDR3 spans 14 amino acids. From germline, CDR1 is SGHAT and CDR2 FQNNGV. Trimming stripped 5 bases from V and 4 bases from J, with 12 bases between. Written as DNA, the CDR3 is TGTGCCAGCAGCGCCGGCACAGGCGGAAACACCATATATTTT. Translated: CASSAGTGGNTIYF.

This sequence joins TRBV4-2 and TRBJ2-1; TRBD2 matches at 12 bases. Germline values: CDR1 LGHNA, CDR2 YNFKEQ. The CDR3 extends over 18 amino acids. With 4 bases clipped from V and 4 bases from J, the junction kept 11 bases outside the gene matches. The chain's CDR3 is CASSLQFGLAGIYNEQFF. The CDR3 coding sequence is TGTGCCAGCAGCCTTCAATTCGGACTAGCGGGGATTTACAATGAGCAGTTCTTC.

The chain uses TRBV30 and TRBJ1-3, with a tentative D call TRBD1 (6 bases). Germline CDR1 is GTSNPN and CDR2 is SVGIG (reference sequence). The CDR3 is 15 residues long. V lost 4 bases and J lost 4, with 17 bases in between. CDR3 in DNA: TGTGCCTGGATTAACCCGGAGCAGGGGGGAAACACCATATATTTT. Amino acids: CAWINPEQGGNTIYF.

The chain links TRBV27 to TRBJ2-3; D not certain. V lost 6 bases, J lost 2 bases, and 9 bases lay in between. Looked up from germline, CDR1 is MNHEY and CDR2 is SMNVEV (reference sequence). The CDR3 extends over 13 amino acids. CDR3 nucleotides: TGTGCCAGCAGCCTACGTCTCACAGATACGCAGTATTTT. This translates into CASSLRLTDTQYF.

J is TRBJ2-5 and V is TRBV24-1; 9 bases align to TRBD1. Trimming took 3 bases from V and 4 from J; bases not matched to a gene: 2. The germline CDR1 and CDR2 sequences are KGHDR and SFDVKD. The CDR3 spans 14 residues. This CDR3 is CATSDPTGGETQYF. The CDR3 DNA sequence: TGTGCCACCAGTGATCCGACAGGGGGAGAGACCCAGTACTTC.

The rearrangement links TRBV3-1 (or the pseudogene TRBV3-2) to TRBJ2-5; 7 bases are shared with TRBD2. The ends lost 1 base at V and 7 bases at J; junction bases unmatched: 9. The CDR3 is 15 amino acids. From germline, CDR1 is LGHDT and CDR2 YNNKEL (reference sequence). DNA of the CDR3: TGTGCCAGCAGCCAAGGACTAGCCCAACACGGGACCCAGTACTTC. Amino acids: CASSQGLAQHGTQYF.

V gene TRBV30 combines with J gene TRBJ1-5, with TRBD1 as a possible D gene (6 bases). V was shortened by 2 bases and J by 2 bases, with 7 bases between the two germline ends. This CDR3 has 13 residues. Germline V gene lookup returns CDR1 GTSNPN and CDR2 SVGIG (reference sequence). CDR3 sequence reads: CAWSHRGNQPQHF. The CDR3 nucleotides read TGTGCCTGGAGTCACAGGGGCAATCAGCCCCAGCATTTT.

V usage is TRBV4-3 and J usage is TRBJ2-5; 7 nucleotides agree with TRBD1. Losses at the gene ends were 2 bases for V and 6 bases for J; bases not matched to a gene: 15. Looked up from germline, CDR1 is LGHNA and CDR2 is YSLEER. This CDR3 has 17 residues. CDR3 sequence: CASSQNVGTARGKTQYF. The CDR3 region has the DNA TGCGCCAGCAGCCAAAACGTAGGGACAGCGAGGGGGAAGACCCAGTACTTC.